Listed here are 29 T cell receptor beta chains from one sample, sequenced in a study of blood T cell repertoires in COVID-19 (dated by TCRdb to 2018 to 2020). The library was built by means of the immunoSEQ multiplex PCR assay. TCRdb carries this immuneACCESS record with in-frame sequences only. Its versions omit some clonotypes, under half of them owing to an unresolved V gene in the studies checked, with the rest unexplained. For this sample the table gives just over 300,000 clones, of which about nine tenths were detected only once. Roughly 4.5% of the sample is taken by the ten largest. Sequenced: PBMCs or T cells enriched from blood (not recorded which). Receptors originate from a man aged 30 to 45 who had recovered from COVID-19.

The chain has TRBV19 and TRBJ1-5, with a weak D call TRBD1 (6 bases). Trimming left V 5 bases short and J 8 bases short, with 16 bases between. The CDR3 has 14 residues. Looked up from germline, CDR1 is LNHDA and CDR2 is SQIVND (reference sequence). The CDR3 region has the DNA TGTGCCAGTAGTCCGATACAGGGAACGGAGCCCCAGCATTTT. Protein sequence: CASSPIQGTEPQHF.

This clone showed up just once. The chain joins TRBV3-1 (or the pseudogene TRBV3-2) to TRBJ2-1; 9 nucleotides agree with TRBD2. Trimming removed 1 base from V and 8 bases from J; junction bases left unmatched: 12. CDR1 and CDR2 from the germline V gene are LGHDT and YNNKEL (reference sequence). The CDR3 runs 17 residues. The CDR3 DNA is TGTGCCAGCAGCCAAGCGCCGTGGCGGGGGGGAGACTATGAGCAGTTCTTC. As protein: CASSQAPWRGGDYEQFF.

In DNA, the CDR3 is TGTGCCAGTGAACCCATATGGGGGGTGGGACAGCCCCAGCATTTT. This sequence encodes CASEPIWGVGQPQHF. The V gene is TRBV19, the J gene TRBJ1-5, with D perhaps matching TRBD1 (5 bases). This CDR3 is 15 amino acids long. V was shortened by 8 bases and J by 7 bases, with 21 bases between the two germline ends. Germline CDR1 is LNHDA and CDR2 is SQIVND (reference sequence).

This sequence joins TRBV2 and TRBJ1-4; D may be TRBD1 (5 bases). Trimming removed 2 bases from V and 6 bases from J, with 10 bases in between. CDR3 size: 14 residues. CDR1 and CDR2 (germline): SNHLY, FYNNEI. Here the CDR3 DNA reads TGTGCCAGCAGTGAACCAGGGAATGATGAAAAACTGTTTTTT. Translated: CASSEPGNDEKLFF.

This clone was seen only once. The CDR3 here is CASSFLGQDYYEQYF. The CDR3 DNA reads as TGTGCCAGCAGCTTCTTAGGACAGGACTACTACGAGCAGTACTTC. The chain couples TRBV5-6 to TRBJ2-7; D may be TRBD1 (7 bases). V lost 2 bases and J 3 bases, leaving 15 bases between the germline ends. The CDR3 contains 15 residues. Germline CDR1 reads SGHDT; CDR2 reads YYEEEE.

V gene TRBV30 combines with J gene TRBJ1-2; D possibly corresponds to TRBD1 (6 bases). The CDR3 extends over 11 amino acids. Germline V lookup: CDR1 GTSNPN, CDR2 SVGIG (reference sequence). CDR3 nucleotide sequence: TGTTCAGGACAGATAAGCTATGGCTACACCTTC. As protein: CSGQISYGYTF.

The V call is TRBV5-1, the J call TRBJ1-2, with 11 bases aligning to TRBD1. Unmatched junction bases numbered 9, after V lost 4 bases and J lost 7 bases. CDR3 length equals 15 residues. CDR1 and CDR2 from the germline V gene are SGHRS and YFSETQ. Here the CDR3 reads CASSAGTGGESGYTF. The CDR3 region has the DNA TGCGCCAGCAGCGCCGGGACAGGGGGTGAGAGTGGCTACACCTTC. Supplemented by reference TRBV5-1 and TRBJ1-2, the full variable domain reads KAGVTQTPRYLIKTRGQQVTLSCSPISGHRSVSWYQQTPGQGLQFLFEYFSETQRNKGNFPGRFSGRQFSNSRSEMNVSTLELGDSALYLCASSAGTGGESGYTFGSGTRLTVV.

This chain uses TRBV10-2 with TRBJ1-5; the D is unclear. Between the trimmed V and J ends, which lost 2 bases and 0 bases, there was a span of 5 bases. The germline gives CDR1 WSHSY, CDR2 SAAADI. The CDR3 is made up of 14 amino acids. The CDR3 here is CASSEPHSNQPQHF. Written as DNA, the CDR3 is TGCGCCAGCAGTGAGCCCCATAGCAATCAGCCCCAGCATTTT.

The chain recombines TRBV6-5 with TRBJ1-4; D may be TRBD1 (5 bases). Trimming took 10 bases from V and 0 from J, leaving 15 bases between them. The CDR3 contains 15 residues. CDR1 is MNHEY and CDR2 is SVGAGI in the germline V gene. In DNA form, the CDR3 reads TGTGCCACTGCCAGACAGCCCTCAACTAATGAAAAACTGTTTTTT. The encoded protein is CATARQPSTNEKLFF.

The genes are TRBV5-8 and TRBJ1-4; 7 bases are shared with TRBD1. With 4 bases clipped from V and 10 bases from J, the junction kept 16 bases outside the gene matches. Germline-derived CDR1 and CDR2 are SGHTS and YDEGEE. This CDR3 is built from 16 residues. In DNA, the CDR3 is TGTGCCAGCAGCCCCCGATCGGGCCAGGGGGTGGTAAAACTGTTTTTT. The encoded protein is CASSPRSGQGVVKLFF.

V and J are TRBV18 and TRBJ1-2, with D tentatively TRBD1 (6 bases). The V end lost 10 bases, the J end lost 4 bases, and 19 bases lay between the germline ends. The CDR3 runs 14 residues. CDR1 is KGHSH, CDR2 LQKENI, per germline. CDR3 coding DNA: TGTGCCACAGCCGCAGGGGATACCTCCTATGGCTACACCTTC. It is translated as CATAAGDTSYGYTF.

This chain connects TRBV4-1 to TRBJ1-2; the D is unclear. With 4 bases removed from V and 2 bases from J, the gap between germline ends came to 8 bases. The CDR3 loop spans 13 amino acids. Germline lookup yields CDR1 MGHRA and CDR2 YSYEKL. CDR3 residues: CASSPDQNYGYTF. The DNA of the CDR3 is TGCGCCAGCAGCCCCGATCAGAACTATGGCTACACCTTC.

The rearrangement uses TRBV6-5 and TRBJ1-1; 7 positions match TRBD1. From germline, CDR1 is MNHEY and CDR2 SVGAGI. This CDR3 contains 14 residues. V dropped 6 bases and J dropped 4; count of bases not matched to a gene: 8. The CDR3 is CASRPDRVGTEAFF. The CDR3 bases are TGTGCCAGCAGACCAGACAGGGTGGGCACTGAAGCTTTCTTT.

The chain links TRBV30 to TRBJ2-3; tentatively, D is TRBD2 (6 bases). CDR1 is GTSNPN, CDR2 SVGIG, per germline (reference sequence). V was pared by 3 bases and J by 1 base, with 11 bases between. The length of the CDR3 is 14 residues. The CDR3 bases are TGTGCCTGGAGCCGAGGCGGGGGCACAGATACGCAGTATTTT. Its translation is CAWSRGGGTDTQYF.

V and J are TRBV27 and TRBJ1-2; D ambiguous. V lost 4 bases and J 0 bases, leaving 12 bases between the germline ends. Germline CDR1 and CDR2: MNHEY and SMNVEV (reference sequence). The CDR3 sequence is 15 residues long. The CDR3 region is CASSSDISSNYGYTF. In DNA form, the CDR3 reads TGTGCCAGCAGTTCCGACATATCCTCTAACTATGGCTACACCTTC.

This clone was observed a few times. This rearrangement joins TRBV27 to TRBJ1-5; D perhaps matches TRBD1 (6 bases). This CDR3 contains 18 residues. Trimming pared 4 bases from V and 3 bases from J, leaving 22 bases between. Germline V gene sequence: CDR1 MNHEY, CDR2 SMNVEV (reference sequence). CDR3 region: CASSSLTLQGPSNQPQHF. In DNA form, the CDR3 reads TGTGCCAGCAGTTCTCTCACTTTACAGGGACCCTCCAATCAGCCCCAGCATTTT.

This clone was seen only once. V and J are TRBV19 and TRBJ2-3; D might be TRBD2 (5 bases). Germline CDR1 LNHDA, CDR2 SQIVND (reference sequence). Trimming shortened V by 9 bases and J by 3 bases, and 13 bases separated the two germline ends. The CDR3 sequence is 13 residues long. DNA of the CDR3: TGTGCCAGCCAAGATAGCGCGACAGATACGCAGTATTTT. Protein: CASQDSATDTQYF.

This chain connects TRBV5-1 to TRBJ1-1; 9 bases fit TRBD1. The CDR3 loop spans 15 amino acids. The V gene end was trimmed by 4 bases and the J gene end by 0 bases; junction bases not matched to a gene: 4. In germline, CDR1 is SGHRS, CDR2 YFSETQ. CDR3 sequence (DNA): TGCGCCAGCAGCCATACAGGGGGCTTGAACACTGAAGCTTTCTTT. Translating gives CASSHTGGLNTEAFF.

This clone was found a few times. CDR3 protein: CASSPLAGGRNQPQHF. CDR3 in DNA: TGTGCCAGCAGCCCGCTCGCGGGGGGTAGGAATCAGCCCCAGCATTTT. The chain couples TRBV28 to TRBJ1-5, with a possible D match to TRBD1 (5 bases). Germline-derived CDR1 and CDR2 are MDHEN and SYDVKM. Deletions cut 6 bases from V and 4 bases from J, with 19 bases between. CDR3 length equals 16 residues.

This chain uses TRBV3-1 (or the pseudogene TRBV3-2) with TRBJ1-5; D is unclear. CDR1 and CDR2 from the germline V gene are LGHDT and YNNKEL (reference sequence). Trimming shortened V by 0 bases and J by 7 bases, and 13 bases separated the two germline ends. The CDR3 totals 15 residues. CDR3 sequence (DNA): TGTGCCAGCAGCCAAGAAAATGTACACGGGCAGCCCCAGCATTTT. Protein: CASSQENVHGQPQHF.

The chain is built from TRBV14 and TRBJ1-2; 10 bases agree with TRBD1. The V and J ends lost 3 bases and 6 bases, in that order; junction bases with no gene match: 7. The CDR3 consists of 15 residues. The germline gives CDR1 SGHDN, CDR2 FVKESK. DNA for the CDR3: TGTGCCAGCAGCCAGAGGACAGGGGGACTAGATGGCTACACCTTC. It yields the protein CASSQRTGGLDGYTF. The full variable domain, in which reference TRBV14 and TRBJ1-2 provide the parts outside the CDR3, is EAGVTQFPSHSVIEKGQTVTLRCDPISGHDNLYWYRRVMGKEIKFLLHFVKESKQDESGMPNNRFLAERTGGTYSTLKVQPAELEDSGVYFCASSQRTGGLDGYTFGSGTRLTVV.

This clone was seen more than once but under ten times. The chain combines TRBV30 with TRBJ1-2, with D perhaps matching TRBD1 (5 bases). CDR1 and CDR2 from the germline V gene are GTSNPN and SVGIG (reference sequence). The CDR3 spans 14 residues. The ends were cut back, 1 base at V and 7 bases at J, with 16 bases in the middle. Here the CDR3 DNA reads TGTGCCTGGAGTGGCAGGGTATTTATAGTTGGCTACACCTTC. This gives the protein CAWSGRVFIVGYTF.

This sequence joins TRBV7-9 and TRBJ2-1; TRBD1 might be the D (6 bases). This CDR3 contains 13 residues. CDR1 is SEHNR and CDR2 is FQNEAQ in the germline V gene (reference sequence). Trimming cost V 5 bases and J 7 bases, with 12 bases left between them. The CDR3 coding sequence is TGTGCCAGCAGCCTCACCGACAGGAATGAGCAGTTCTTC. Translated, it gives CASSLTDRNEQFF.

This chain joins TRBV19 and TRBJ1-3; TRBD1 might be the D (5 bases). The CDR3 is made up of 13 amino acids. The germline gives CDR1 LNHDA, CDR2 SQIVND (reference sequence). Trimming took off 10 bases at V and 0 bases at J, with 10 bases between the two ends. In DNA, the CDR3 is TGTGCCACTCAGGGTTTCTCTGGAAACACCATATATTTT. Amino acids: CATQGFSGNTIYF.

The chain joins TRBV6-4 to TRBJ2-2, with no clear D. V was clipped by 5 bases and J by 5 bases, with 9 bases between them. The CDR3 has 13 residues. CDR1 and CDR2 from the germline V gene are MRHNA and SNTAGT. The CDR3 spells CASSKESTGELFF. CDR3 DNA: TGTGCCAGCAGTAAGGAGTCGACCGGGGAGCTGTTTTTT.

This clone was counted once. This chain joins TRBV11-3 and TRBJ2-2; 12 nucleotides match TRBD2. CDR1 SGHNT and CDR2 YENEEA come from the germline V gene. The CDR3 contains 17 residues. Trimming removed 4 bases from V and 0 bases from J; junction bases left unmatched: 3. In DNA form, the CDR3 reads TGTGCCAGCAGCTCACTAGCGGGGGGCACGAACACCGGGGAGCTGTTTTTT. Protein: CASSSLAGGTNTGELFF.

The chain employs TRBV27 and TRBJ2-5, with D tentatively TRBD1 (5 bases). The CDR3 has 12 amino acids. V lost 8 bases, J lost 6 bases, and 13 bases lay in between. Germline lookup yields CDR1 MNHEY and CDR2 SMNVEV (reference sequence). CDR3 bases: TGTGCCAGCCGTAGCAGGGTGCAGACCCAGTACTTC. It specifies CASRSRVQTQYF.

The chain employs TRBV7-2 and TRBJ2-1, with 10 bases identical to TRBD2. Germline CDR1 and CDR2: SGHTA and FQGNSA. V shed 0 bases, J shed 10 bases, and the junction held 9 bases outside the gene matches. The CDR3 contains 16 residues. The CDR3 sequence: CASSLAWPAGGREQFF. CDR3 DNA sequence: TGTGCCAGCAGCTTAGCGTGGCCAGCGGGGGGGCGGGAGCAGTTCTTC.

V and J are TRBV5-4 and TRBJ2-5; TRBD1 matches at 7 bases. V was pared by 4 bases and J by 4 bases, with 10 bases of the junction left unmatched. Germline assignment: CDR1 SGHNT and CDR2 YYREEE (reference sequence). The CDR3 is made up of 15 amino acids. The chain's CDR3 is CASSAPVGGGETQYF. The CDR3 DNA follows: TGTGCCAGCAGCGCGCCCGTAGGGGGCGGAGAGACCCAGTACTTC. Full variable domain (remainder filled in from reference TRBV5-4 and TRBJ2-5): ETGVTQSPTHLIKTRGQQVTLRCSSQSGHNTVSWYQQALGQGPQFIFQYYREEENGRGNFPPRFSGLQFPNYSSELNVNALELDDSALYLCASSAPVGGGETQYFGPGTRLLVL.